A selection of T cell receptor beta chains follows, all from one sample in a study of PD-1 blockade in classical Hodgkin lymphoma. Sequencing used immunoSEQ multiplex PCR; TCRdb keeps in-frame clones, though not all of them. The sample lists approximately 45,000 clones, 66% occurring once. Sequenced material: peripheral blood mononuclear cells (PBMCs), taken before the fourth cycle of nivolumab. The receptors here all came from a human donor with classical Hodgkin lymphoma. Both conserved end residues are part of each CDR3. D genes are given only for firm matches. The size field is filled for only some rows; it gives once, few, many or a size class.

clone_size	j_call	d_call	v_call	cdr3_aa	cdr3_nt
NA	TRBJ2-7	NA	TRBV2	CASSLSSYEQYF	TGTGCCAGCAGTTTATCCAGCTACGAGCAGTACTTC
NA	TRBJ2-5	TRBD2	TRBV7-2	CASSYASGKRETQYF	TGTGCCAGCAGCTATGCTAGCGGGAAGAGAGAGACCCAGTACTTC
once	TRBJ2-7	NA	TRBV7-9	CASSLVGLGDSYEQYF	TGTGCCAGCAGCTTAGTAGGACTGGGGGACTCCTACGAGCAGTACTTC
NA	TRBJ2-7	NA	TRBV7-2	CASSLGVASYEQYF	TGTGCCAGCAGCTTAGGGGTGGCATCCTACGAGCAGTACTTC
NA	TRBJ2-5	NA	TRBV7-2	CASSPGAGAGTQYF	TGTGCCAGCAGCCCGGGGGCGGGAGCGGGGACCCAGTACTTC
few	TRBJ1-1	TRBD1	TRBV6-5	CASRGTAEAFF	TGTGCCAGCAGGGGGACAGCTGAAGCTTTCTTT
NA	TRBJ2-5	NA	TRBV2	CASSVDRTETQYF	TGTGCCAGCAGTGTAGACAGAACCGAGACCCAGTACTTC
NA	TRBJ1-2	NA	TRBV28	CASSLQGLEVYGYTF	TGTGCCAGCAGTTTACAGGGGCTGGAGGTCTATGGCTACACCTTC
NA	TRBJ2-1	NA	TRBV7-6	CASSLEASARREQFF	TGTGCCAGCAGCTTAGAGGCTAGCGCTCGCCGAGAGCAGTTCTTC
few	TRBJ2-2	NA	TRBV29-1	CSVEGHSGELFF	TGCAGCGTTGAAGGACACTCCGGGGAGCTGTTTTTT
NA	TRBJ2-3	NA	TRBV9	CASSVVEGSSTDTQYF	TGTGCCAGCAGCGTAGTTGAGGGCAGTAGCACAGATACGCAGTATTTT
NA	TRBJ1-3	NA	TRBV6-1	CASNFEGNPGNTIYF	TGTGCCAGCAATTTCGAGGGGAATCCTGGAAACACCATATATTTT
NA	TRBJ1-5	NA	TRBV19	CASSIDLTGGNQPQHF	TGTGCCAGTAGTATAGATTTAACCGGGGGCAATCAGCCCCAGCATTTT
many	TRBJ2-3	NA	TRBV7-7	CASSLGVGGDTQYF	TGTGCCAGCAGCTTAGGGGTAGGGGGAGATACGCAGTATTTT
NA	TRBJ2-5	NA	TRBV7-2	CASSLAGEKKKTQYF	TGTGCCAGCAGCTTAGCGGGGGAGAAGAAAAAGACCCAGTACTTC
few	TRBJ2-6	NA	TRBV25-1	CASSVQGPGANVLTF	TGTGCCAGCAGTGTACAGGGTCCCGGGGCCAACGTCCTGACTTTC
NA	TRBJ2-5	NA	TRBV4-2	CASGRELASETQYF	TGTGCCAGCGGGAGAGAACTAGCTTCGGAGACCCAGTACTTC
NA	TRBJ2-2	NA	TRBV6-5	CASSWDTNTGELFF	TGTGCCAGCAGTTGGGACACCAACACCGGGGAGCTGTTTTTT
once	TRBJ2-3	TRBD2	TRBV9	CASSPRTSGATDTQYF	TGTGCCAGCAGCCCCCGGACTAGCGGGGCCACAGATACGCAGTATTTT
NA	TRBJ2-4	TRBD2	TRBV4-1	CASSQGPGLAGWAKNIQYF	TGCGCCAGCAGCCAAGGCCCGGGACTAGCGGGCTGGGCCAAAAACATTCAGTACTTC
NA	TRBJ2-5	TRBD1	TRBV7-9	CASSLGQLETQYF	TGTGCCAGCAGCTTGGGACAGCTAGAGACCCAGTACTTC
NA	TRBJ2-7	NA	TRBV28	CASSLTTGAREQYF	TGTGCCAGCAGTCTCACAACGGGGGCGAGGGAGCAGTACTTC
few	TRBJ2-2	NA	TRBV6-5	CASSYSIASLIGELFF	TGTGCCAGCAGTTACTCGATTGCTAGCTTGATCGGGGAGCTGTTTTTT
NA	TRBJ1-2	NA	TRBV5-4	CASSFMAGGADYGYTF	TGTGCCAGCAGCTTTATGGCGGGGGGGGCCGACTATGGCTACACCTTC
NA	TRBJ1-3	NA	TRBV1	CTSSQGQAISGNTIYF	TGCACCAGCAGCCAGGGTCAGGCCATCTCTGGAAACACCATATATTTT
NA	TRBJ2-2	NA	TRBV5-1	CASSWDLVSTGELFF	TGCGCCAGCAGCTGGGACTTAGTGTCCACCGGGGAGCTGTTTTTT
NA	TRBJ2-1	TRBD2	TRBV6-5	CASSYSERGEQFF	TGTGCCAGCAGTTACTCGGAGCGGGGTGAGCAGTTCTTC
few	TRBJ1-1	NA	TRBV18	CASSPGWDTEAFF	TGTGCCAGCTCACCCGGATGGGACACTGAAGCTTTCTTT
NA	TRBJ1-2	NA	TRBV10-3	CAISTGEPFYGYTF	TGTGCCATCAGTACAGGAGAACCCTTCTATGGCTACACCTTC
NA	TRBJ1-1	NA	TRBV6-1	CASSPVWGTEAFF	TGTGCCAGCAGTCCGGTGTGGGGCACTGAAGCTTTCTTT
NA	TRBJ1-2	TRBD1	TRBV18	CASSQDRGHYGYTF	TGTGCCAGCTCACAAGACAGGGGACACTATGGCTACACCTTC
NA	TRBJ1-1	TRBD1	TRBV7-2	CASSYTGGANTEAFF	TGTGCCAGCAGCTATACAGGGGGCGCGAACACTGAAGCTTTCTTT
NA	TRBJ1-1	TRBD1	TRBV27	CASKSLAGGPLTEAFF	TGTGCCAGCAAATCCCTCGCAGGGGGCCCTTTAACTGAAGCTTTCTTT
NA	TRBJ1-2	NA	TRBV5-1	CASSTGQIWNYGYTF	TGCGCCAGCAGCACCGGACAGATATGGAACTATGGCTACACCTTC
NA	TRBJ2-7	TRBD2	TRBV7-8	CASSVNRGTSGGTYEQYF	TGTGCCAGCAGCGTTAACCGCGGGACTAGCGGGGGCACCTACGAGCAGTACTTC